Shown below are 29 T cell receptor beta chains from a single sample sequenced in a study of shared clonotypes between healthy human individuals (dated by TCRdb to about 2020). Preparation of the library involved the immunoSEQ multiplex PCR assay. The source is immuneACCESS, and TCRdb retained only in-frame sequences with V and J called. Part of the clones is not carried over; for the studies checked, unresolved V genes explain less than half of this, and the remainder is unexplained. This sample is represented by hundreds of thousands of clones; around 67% of them were singletons. Roughly 1.7% of the sample is in the top ten clones. The sequenced sample was memory CD4+ T cells sorted from blood. This specimen's cell subset or site label, interpreted: CD45RA-negative fraction. The receptor source for this set is a woman younger than 45 in good health.

This clone was counted between two and nine times. The rearrangement joins TRBV18 to TRBJ2-7; D unclear. The germline gives CDR1 KGHSH, CDR2 LQKENI. The V end was cut by 2 bases, the J end by 0 bases, with 14 bases between. CDR3 length: 16 amino acids. CDR3 amino acids: CASSPSIGTYSYEQYF. In DNA form, the CDR3 reads TGTGCCAGCTCACCATCCATCGGTACCTACTCCTACGAGCAGTACTTC.

For the CDR3, the DNA is TGTGCCAGCCAGCAGGTACGTCAGCCCCAGCATTTT. Its protein is CASQQVRQPQHF. The genes are TRBV6-1 and TRBJ1-5; D is ambiguous. Germline lookup yields CDR1 MNHNS and CDR2 SASEGT. CDR3 length equals 12 residues. The germline V and J ends were trimmed by 8 bases and 6 bases, with 11 bases remaining between them.

The chain is built from TRBV28 and TRBJ1-2; 11 bases agree with TRBD1. CDR1 and CDR2 (germline): MDHEN, SYDVKM. The CDR3 length is 14 residues. The junction had 8 bases not matched to a gene; V was cut back by 7 bases and J by 7 bases. CDR3: CASITGQGAGGYTF. The CDR3 coding sequence is TGTGCCAGCATCACAGGACAGGGGGCGGGTGGCTACACCTTC.

The rearrangement uses TRBV7-8 and TRBJ2-1; D is unresolved. Looked up from germline, CDR1 is SGHVS and CDR2 is FQNEAQ. V gave up 1 base and J gave up 5 bases, with 12 bases separating them. CDR3 length: 15 amino acids. For the CDR3, the DNA is TGTGCCAGCAGCTTAGGACCGAGCTTTGACAATGAGCAGTTCTTC. This sequence encodes CASSLGPSFDNEQFF.

The chain has TRBV28 and TRBJ1-4, with D possibly being TRBD1 (5 bases). The CDR3 sequence is 14 residues long. Trimming took 6 bases from V and 1 from J, leaving 9 bases between them. CDR1 is MDHEN, CDR2 SYDVKM, per germline. The CDR3 loop is CASREGRTNEKLFF. The DNA for the CDR3 is TGTGCCAGCAGGGAGGGGCGAACTAATGAAAAACTGTTTTTT.

The CDR3 DNA sequence: TGTGCCATCAGTGGCGGGGGAATTGGGAACACTGAAGCTTTCTTT. Encoded protein: CAISGGGIGNTEAFF. The V gene is TRBV10-3, the J gene TRBJ1-1; a possible D gene is TRBD1 (5 bases). Germline V CDR1 and CDR2: ENHRY, SYGVKD. CDR3 length: 15 residues. Trimming took off 4 bases at V and 1 base at J, with 13 bases between the two ends.

This clone was recorded only once. The chain links TRBV5-1 to TRBJ2-7; possibly TRBD1 for D (5 bases). Germline CDR1 SGHRS, CDR2 YFSETQ. V lost 2 bases, J lost 4 bases, and 10 bases lay in between. The CDR3 contains 13 residues. Written as DNA, the CDR3 is TGCGCCAGCAGCTTAACCACAGGATACGAGCAGTACTTC. The encoded protein is CASSLTTGYEQYF.

The chain uses TRBV19 and TRBJ1-5; TRBD1 agrees at 9 bases. Germline CDR1 LNHDA, CDR2 SQIVND (reference sequence). V shed 8 bases and J 0 bases; nucleotides not matched to a gene: 11. The CDR3 has 17 amino acids. DNA for the CDR3: TGTGCCAGTCAGGGACAGGGTGGGGGGTATAGCAATCAGCCCCAGCATTTT. Protein sequence: CASQGQGGGYSNQPQHF. The whole variable domain, remainder taken from reference TRBV19 and TRBJ1-5, is DGGITQSPKYLFRKEGQNVTLSCEQNLNHDAMYWYRQDPGQGLRLIYYSQIVNDFQKGDIAEGYSVSREKKESFPLTVTSAQKNPTAFYLCASQGQGGGYSNQPQHFGDGTRLSIL.

In nucleotides, the CDR3 is TGTGCCAGCAGCTTCAAGCGGGCCACTCATACCTACGAGCAGTACTTC. Its protein is CASSFKRATHTYEQYF. The V call is TRBV7-3, the J call TRBJ2-7; possible D gene TRBD2, 6 bases. Germline V CDR1 and CDR2: SGHTA, FQGTGA. V lost 3 bases and J lost 2, with 17 bases in between. There are 16 residues in the CDR3.

The rearrangement links TRBV19 to TRBJ2-5; D not certain. The CDR3 runs 13 residues. Germline-derived CDR1 and CDR2 are LNHDA and SQIVND (reference sequence). With 5 bases removed from V and 2 bases from J, the gap between germline ends came to 9 bases. In nucleotides, the CDR3 is TGTGCCAGTAGTTGGCGGAAGCAAGAGACCCAGTACTTC. Amino acids: CASSWRKQETQYF.

On this clone itself: This specimen includes other DNA sequences encoding the same CDR3. This chain joins TRBV19 and TRBJ2-2; 11 positions match TRBD1. V lost 6 bases, J lost 5 bases, and 2 bases stayed unmatched. The CDR3 is 14 amino acids. Germline lookup yields CDR1 LNHDA and CDR2 SQIVND (reference sequence). CDR3 sequence (DNA): TGTGCCAGTAGGGGGACAGGGGGAACCGGGGAGCTGTTTTTT. Its protein product is CASRGTGGTGELFF.

This clone was seen at least ten times. Within the sample, other DNA sequences also encode this same CDR3. V and J are TRBV5-1 and TRBJ1-2; D unresolved. V dropped 0 bases and J dropped 8 bases, with 14 bases sitting between them. CDR3 length: 14 residues. Germline loops: CDR1 SGHRS, CDR2 YFSETQ. CDR3 loop: CASSLGDLFDGYTF. In DNA, the CDR3 is TGCGCCAGCAGCTTGGGTGATCTTTTCGACGGCTACACCTTC.

This clone has only a few counts. The same CDR3 arises from other DNA sequences in this sample as well. The rearrangement joins TRBV20-1 to TRBJ1-2; D call uncertain. Trimming took off 6 bases at V and 2 bases at J, with 7 bases between the two ends. The CDR3 is made up of 11 amino acids. Germline CDR1 is DFQATT and CDR2 is SNEGSKA (reference sequence). The chain's CDR3 is CSAPRNYGYTF. DNA for the CDR3: TGCAGTGCGCCCAGAAACTATGGCTACACCTTC.

The V gene is TRBV10-3, the J gene TRBJ1-2, with a weak D call TRBD1 (5 bases). This CDR3 is built from 11 residues. Germline values: CDR1 ENHRY, CDR2 SYGVKD. V dropped 8 bases and J dropped 5 bases, with 9 bases sitting between them. DNA for the CDR3: TGTGCCATCTCCCAGGGTTATGGCTACACCTTC. Its translation is CAISQGYGYTF.

This chain uses TRBV7-9 with TRBJ1-5; D may be TRBD1 (6 bases). Germline values: CDR1 SEHNR, CDR2 FQNEAQ (reference sequence). The CDR3 length is 17 residues. Trimming took off 5 bases at V and 7 bases at J, with 24 bases between the two ends. The CDR3: CASSLSGAGAVDQPQHF. The CDR3 region has the DNA TGTGCCAGCAGCCTCAGTGGTGCAGGGGCCGTTGACCAGCCCCAGCATTTT.

The V and J genes are TRBV7-3 and TRBJ1-4, with a possible D match to TRBD1 (5 bases). With 5 bases removed from V and 5 bases from J, the gap between germline ends came to 9 bases. CDR1 is SGHTA, CDR2 FQGTGA, per germline. The CDR3 contains 13 residues. The CDR3 DNA sequence: TGTGCCAGCAGCCCTCGACAGAATGAAAAACTGTTTTTT. Its protein product is CASSPRQNEKLFF.

V is TRBV28 and J is TRBJ2-1, with D uncertain. V gave up 8 bases and J gave up 0 bases, with 17 bases separating them. The CDR3 is made up of 16 amino acids. Per the germline V gene, CDR1 is MDHEN and CDR2 is SYDVKM. The CDR3 DNA reads as TGTGCCAGCGCACCGGAAAGCCTCAGCTCCTACAATGAGCAGTTCTTC. It specifies CASAPESLSSYNEQFF. The full variable domain, completed using reference TRBV28 and TRBJ2-1, is DVKVTQSSRYLVKRTGEKVFLECVQDMDHENMFWYRQDPGLGLRLIYFSYDVKMKEKGDIPEGYSVSREKKERFSLILESASTNQTSMYLCASAPESLSSYNEQFFGPGTRLTVL.

In this sample, this clone turned up a few times. The chain has TRBV10-3 and TRBJ2-7; D may be TRBD1 (6 bases). Per the germline V gene, CDR1 is ENHRY and CDR2 is SYGVKD. The CDR3 covers 15 residues. V was trimmed by 0 bases and J by 4 bases, leaving 13 bases between them. The CDR3 reads CAISESDRGGYEQYF. The CDR3, as DNA: TGTGCCATCAGTGAGTCGGACCGAGGGGGTTACGAGCAGTACTTC.

Only a few counts were recorded for this clone. The chain uses TRBV7-3 and TRBJ2-1, with 7 nucleotides matching TRBD2. The V gene's germline CDR1 is SGHTA and CDR2 FQGTGA. The CDR3 is made up of 18 amino acids. V lost 2 bases, J lost 7 bases, and 17 bases stayed unmatched. The CDR3 sequence is CASSLSGSLAAPANEQFF. CDR3 nucleotide sequence: TGTGCCAGCAGCTTATCGGGTAGTCTAGCGGCCCCGGCGAATGAGCAGTTCTTC. The whole variable domain, filled in from reference TRBV7-3 and TRBJ2-1, reads GAGVSQTPSNKVTEKGKYVELRCDPISGHTALYWYRQSLGQGPEFLIYFQGTGAADDSGLPNDRFFAVRPEGSVSTLKIQRTERGDSAVYLCASSLSGSLAAPANEQFFGPGTRLTVL.

This chain joins TRBV5-1 and TRBJ2-1, with TRBD2 identical over 16 bases. The germline CDR1 and CDR2 sequences are SGHRS and YFSETQ. V was clipped by 4 bases and J by 5 bases; unmatched bases: 12. This CDR3 has 19 amino acids. This CDR3 reads CASSPKRGLAGGFNNEQFF. The CDR3, as DNA: TGCGCCAGCAGCCCGAAAAGGGGACTAGCGGGAGGGTTCAACAATGAGCAGTTCTTC.

The chain couples TRBV29-1 to TRBJ2-1; 7 positions match TRBD1. Germline CDR1 is SQVTM and CDR2 is ANQGSEA. The CDR3 runs 15 residues. V lost 6 bases, J lost 7 bases, and 15 bases stayed unmatched. The CDR3 nucleotides read TGCAGCGTCGTCCAACAGGGGAAGGTGAGGAATGAGCAGTTCTTC. This encodes CSVVQQGKVRNEQFF.

This sequence joins TRBV5-1 and TRBJ2-7, with 11 bases aligning to TRBD2. The junction had 12 bases not matched to a gene; V was cut back by 7 bases and J by 9 bases. Germline V gives CDR1 SGHRS, CDR2 YFSETQ. This CDR3 region has 14 residues. CDR3 DNA sequence: TGCGCCAGCGCCCAAACTAGCGGGAGTTCGTCGCAGTACTTC. This gives the protein CASAQTSGSSSQYF.

The genes are TRBV25-1 and TRBJ1-2, with 9 nucleotides matching TRBD1. This CDR3 is built from 14 residues. V trimming: 3 bases; J trimming: 2 bases; junction bases outside the gene matches: 1. Per germline, CDR1 MGHDK and CDR2 SYGVNS. The CDR3 spells CASSDGTGNYGYTF. CDR3 DNA: TGTGCCAGCAGTGACGGGACAGGGAACTATGGCTACACCTTC.

The chain combines TRBV6-1 with TRBJ2-3, with 7 nucleotides matching TRBD1. V shed 5 bases and J 8 bases; nucleotides not matched to a gene: 7. Germline CDR1 reads MNHNS; CDR2 reads SASEGT. CDR3 length: 13 residues. The CDR3 DNA reads as TGTGCCAGCAGTACAGGGGATATCGGTACGCAGTATTTT. Its protein is CASSTGDIGTQYF.

This chain connects TRBV27 to TRBJ2-3; the D is unclear. V was pared by 10 bases and J by 1 base, with 12 bases between. This CDR3 is built from 13 residues. CDR1 and CDR2 from the germline V gene are MNHEY and SMNVEV (reference sequence). In DNA form, the CDR3 reads TGTGCCACTATACTCACTCGCACAGATACGCAGTATTTT. Translation: CATILTRTDTQYF.

This clone was picked up many times. CDR3 protein: CASSLGPGELFF. CDR3 in DNA: TGTGCCAGCAGCTTAGGGCCCGGGGAGCTGTTTTTT. V usage is TRBV7-9 and J usage is TRBJ2-2; D ambiguous. The germline V gene has CDR1 SEHNR and CDR2 FQNEAQ (reference sequence). With 1 base removed from V and 6 bases from J, the gap between germline ends came to 3 bases. The CDR3 contains 12 residues.

The chain uses TRBV27 and TRBJ2-7, with TRBD2 matching over 7 bases. CDR1 MNHEY and CDR2 SMNVEV come from the germline V gene (reference sequence). After removal of 6 bases from V and 4 bases from J, the junction contained 6 bases not matched to a gene. This CDR3 comprises 13 residues. This CDR3 reads CASRFRTRYEQYF. CDR3 bases: TGTGCCAGCAGATTCAGGACTAGATACGAGCAGTACTTC.

This chain uses TRBV11-2 with TRBJ2-1, with 8 bases identical to TRBD2. The CDR3 is made up of 15 amino acids. The J segment lost 10 bases and the V segment lost 4 bases, leaving 12 bases of the junction unmatched. Per germline, CDR1 SGHAT and CDR2 FQNNGV. The CDR3 spells CASSYGTRSTREQFF. The CDR3 DNA sequence: TGTGCCAGCAGCTACGGGACTAGGTCGACCCGGGAGCAGTTCTTC.

The V call is TRBV5-1, the J call TRBJ2-1; TRBD2 matches at 9 bases. The CDR3 sequence is 15 residues long. The ends lost 0 bases at V and 7 bases at J; junction bases unmatched: 5. Germline V gene sequence: CDR1 SGHRS, CDR2 YFSETQ. The CDR3: CASSLVASGTNEQFF. In DNA form, the CDR3 reads TGCGCCAGCAGCTTGGTTGCTAGCGGGACGAATGAGCAGTTCTTC.